This T cell receptor beta chain was documented in a study of T cell responses to AZD1222 COVID-19 vaccine (dated by TCRdb to the early 2020s). As for the study more broadly: A total of about 230 trial participants underwent TCR sequencing, of whom approximately 210 received two doses of AZD1222 and about 25 received two doses of the MenACWY control vaccine. Trial participants were enrolled by age into 18-55, 56-69 and 70-plus year subgroups, with roughly 160, 29 and 62 TCR-sequenced participants respectively.

The label giving this sample's time point can be read as: baseline before first vaccination. What this sample's treatment or condition label stands for: meningococcal conjugate vaccine given as trial control. Vaccinee samples were obtained from the UK trials COV001 and COV002, which included a single-blind randomized controlled phase 2/3 trial of AZD1222 (ChAdOx1 nCoV-19) in healthy adults. For TCRbeta chain sequencing, PBMC samples were collected from trial participants at day 0 and at day 28 after the second dose. Reading the germline V gene gives CDR1 MNHEY and CDR2 SVGAGI. Germline trimming amounts to 6 bases on V and 1 base on J, with 4 as the count of junction bases outside the gene matches. The cysteine opens and the phenylalanine closes a CDR3 of 15 amino acids. The only DNA kept is the CDR3, 45 bases in frame from the first base. The CDR3 regions of human TCRbeta chains were subjected to immunosequencing. In the paper's pipeline: Repertoire TCRs were matched against a reference library of SARS-CoV-2-specific TCRs generated with the MIRA antigen-specificity platform. Breadth meant the fraction of unique TCRs that were SARS-CoV-2-associated, whereas depth meant the fraction of total T cells that were SARS-CoV-2-associated. Each spike-specific TCR was assigned to its reactive spike region and to a CD4 or CD8 class using the MIRA data. Log10-transformed breadth and depth values were compared by one-way ANOVA with Sidak's multiple comparisons tests. The clones in this table, taken by TCRdb from immuneACCESS, are in-frame only. Not every clone is retained; where verified, under half of the shortfall comes from an unresolved V gene, and the cause of the rest is unknown. D and trimming were read from the DNA, whereas the V and J calls and clone size are those reported in that table. This sample comprises tens of thousands of clones, about 90% of them detected only once. In total, the top ten clones hold around 5% of the sample.

Turning to this clone: Its antigen target is currently unknown. Base qualities are not recorded, but no much larger clone differs from it by a single base.

The paper's findings and limits, for the study overall: The 56-69-year group was small, and its depth increase did not reach significance, likely because of low power. Spike-specific TCR breadth and depth rose significantly after two AZD1222 doses compared with day 0 and with MenACWY recipients. Because no day 14 peak-response samples were available, repertoires were characterized only after the peak T cell response. CD4 TCRs associated with the vaccine covered the entire spike protein, and the dominant responses were in regions 160-218 and 743-854. Only five to seven AZD1222 recipients were SARS-CoV-2 seropositive at baseline, limiting conclusions about previously exposed vaccinees. Participants were mostly white British and included more females than males, and it was suggested by the authors that clonal diversity may have been underestimated. Reportedly, almost half of the unique spike-specific TCRs recognized epitopes lying outside the regions that are mutated in the B.1.351 and B.1.1.7 variants.

Sequences were derived from peripheral blood, sampled on day 0 of MenACWY control vaccination. The sequence derives from an adult in good health. The V gene is TRBV6-5 and the J gene is TRBJ1-1, with TRBD1 matching 11 junction bases. The DNA is as follows: TGTGCCAGCAGAGATGGACAGGGGGCGAACACTGAAGCTTTCTTT. This translates into CASRDGQGANTEAFF.